This TCR beta chain originates from a study of blood T cell repertoires in COVID-19. Cohort allocation depended upon clinical history that participants reported. Two negative PCRs, clearance, or symptom resolution were required of recovered Cohort 3 donors. Using immunoSEQ multiplex PCR, the repertoire was profiled, and TCRdb retains in-frame clones only, with some absent. Among about 290,000 clones listed, 75% to 90% were seen once. V lost 5 bases to trimming and J lost 2 bases; unmatched junction nucleotides: 8. Germline CDR1 and CDR2: SGHAT and FQNNGV. The length of the CDR3 is 16 residues. The sequencing input was PBMCs or T cells enriched from blood (not recorded which). The rearrangement links TRBV11-2 to TRBJ1-5, with 8 bases lining up with TRBD1. This TCR derives from a woman aged 35 to 49 who had recovered from COVID-19. This chain's CDR3 is CASSVSGTGGNQPQHF. The CDR3 DNA reads TGTGCCAGCAGCGTATCCGGGACAGGAGGCAATCAGCCCCAGCATTTT. Together with reference TRBV11-2 and TRBJ1-5, the CDR3 gives the full variable domain: EAGVAQSPRYKIIEKRQSVAFWCNPISGHATLYWYQQILGQGPKLLIQFQNNGVVDDSQLPKDRFSAERLKGVDSTLKIQPAKLEDSAVYLCASSVSGTGGNQPQHFGDGTRLSIL.